Below, 13 T cell receptor beta chains from the same sample are listed, as sequenced in a study of Ad26.COV2.S vaccination and SARS-CoV-2 variants. Profiled with immunoSEQ multiplex PCR; TCRdb holds only in-frame clones, not every one. Among approximately 340,000 clones, around 83% were seen once, and the ten largest hold roughly 3.5%. Treatment defined: roughly 19 received Ad26.COV2.S at low or high dose, single or two shots; about 5 received placebo; per-sample allocation not given. Samples were taken on day 63 after the first vaccine or placebo injection. The sample was peripheral blood, taken in a trial of Ad26.COV2.S vaccine versus placebo. The receptors come from a person aged 18 to 65 who received the Ad26.COV2.S COVID-19 vaccine or a placebo.

CDR3 coding DNA: TGTGCCAGCAGTAACGGGAGGGCCGGGGAGACCCAGTACTTC. Protein product: CASSNGRAGETQYF. The chain recombines TRBV27 with TRBJ2-5; 8 bases fit TRBD2. The CDR3 is made up of 14 amino acids. The germline CDR1 and CDR2 sequences are MNHEY and SMNVEV (reference sequence). The trim removed 5 bases at V and 5 bases at J, leaving 7 bases unmatched.

CDR3 nucleotide sequence: TGTGCCAGCAGTTTTGGAGGGAAGAGCACAGATACGCAGTATTTT. This gives the protein CASSFGGKSTDTQYF. The chain uses TRBV27 and TRBJ2-3; the D gene is possibly TRBD2 (6 bases). V lost 3 bases and J lost 0, with 10 bases in between. The V gene's germline CDR1 is MNHEY and CDR2 SMNVEV (reference sequence). This CDR3 is built from 15 residues.

To note about this clone: The sample carries other DNA sequences with the same CDR3. The chain carries TRBV5-1 and TRBJ2-5, with TRBD2 matching 15 bases. Germline V gene lookup returns CDR1 SGHRS and CDR2 YFSETQ. The CDR3 contains 16 residues. The V gene end was trimmed by 4 bases and the J gene end by 2 bases; junction bases not matched to a gene: 3. The CDR3 here is CASSLGLAGGQETQYF. DNA for the CDR3: TGCGCCAGCAGCCTAGGACTAGCGGGGGGGCAAGAGACCCAGTACTTC.

J is TRBJ2-5 and V is TRBV24-1, with 13 bases aligning to TRBD2. The CDR3 is 15 amino acids. Germline V CDR1 and CDR2: KGHDR, SFDVKD. Trimming took 9 bases from V and 5 from J; bases not matched to a gene: 8. The CDR3 loop reads CATSRLAGGEETQYF. The CDR3 bases are TGTGCCACCTCCCGACTAGCGGGAGGTGAGGAGACCCAGTACTTC.

The sample holds one count of this clone. The CDR3 protein is CASSRQGSDTQYF. The CDR3 nucleotides read TGTGCCAGCTCACGACAGGGTTCAGATACGCAGTATTTT. The rearrangement joins TRBV18 to TRBJ2-3; 7 bases match TRBD1. Germline values: CDR1 KGHSH, CDR2 LQKENI. This CDR3 comprises 13 residues. The J segment lost 4 bases and the V segment lost 4 bases, leaving 2 bases of the junction unmatched. Based on the CDR3 plus reference TRBV18 and TRBJ2-3, the full variable domain is NAGVMQNPRHLVRRRGQEARLRCSPMKGHSHVYWYRQLPEEGLKFMVYLQKENIIDESGMPKERFSAEFPKEGPSILRIQQVVRGDSAAYFCASSRQGSDTQYFGPGTRLTVL.

The genes are TRBV10-2 and TRBJ2-2; no clear D. This CDR3 region has 14 residues. V was cut by 1 base and J by 2 bases, with 5 bases left in between. The germline V gene has CDR1 WSHSY and CDR2 SAAADI. CDR3 protein: CASSEFTNTGELFF. The CDR3 nucleotides read TGCGCCAGCAGTGAGTTCACAAACACCGGGGAGCTGTTTTTT.

This rearrangement joins TRBV4-3 to TRBJ1-5; perhaps TRBD1 as D (5 bases). The CDR3 consists of 13 residues. CDR1 is LGHNA, CDR2 YSLEER, per germline. The V end lost 6 bases, the J end lost 4 bases, and 10 bases lay between the germline ends. CDR3 sequence: CASSSDRNQPQHF. The CDR3, as DNA: TGCGCCAGCAGTTCCGACAGAAATCAGCCCCAGCATTTT.

This clone was counted between two and nine times. J is TRBJ2-3 and V is TRBV27, with 8 bases aligning to TRBD2. This CDR3 comprises 16 residues. Germline V gene data show CDR1 as MNHEY and CDR2 as SMNVEV (reference sequence). J lost 5 bases, V lost 5 bases, and 12 bases had no gene match. The DNA for the CDR3 is TGTGCCAGCAGTCGTTTGAGCGGGAGCGTCCAAGATACGCAGTATTTT. Protein: CASSRLSGSVQDTQYF.

The V gene is TRBV15, the J gene TRBJ2-7; the D gene is possibly TRBD1 (7 bases). With 4 bases removed from V and 2 bases from J, the gap between germline ends came to 12 bases. Germline V gene data show CDR1 as LNHNV and CDR2 as YYDKDF (reference sequence). The CDR3 has 14 amino acids. DNA for the CDR3: TGTGCCACCAGCACCTCAGGGGGGACCTACGAGCAGTACTTC. This encodes CATSTSGGTYEQYF. Variable domain in full (rest from reference TRBV15 and TRBJ2-7): DAMVIQNPRYQVTQFGKPVTLSCSQTLNHNVMYWYQQKSSQAPKLLFHYYDKDFNNEADTPDNFQSRRPNTSFCFLDIRSPGLGDTAMYLCATSTSGGTYEQYFGPGTRLTVT.

This clone showed up just a few times. The J gene is TRBJ1-3, the V gene TRBV20-1; TRBD1 is a possible D gene (5 bases). The germline V gene has CDR1 DFQATT and CDR2 SNEGSKA (reference sequence). This CDR3 contains 13 residues. V lost 6 bases, J lost 4 bases, and 13 bases lay in between. For the CDR3, the DNA is TGCAGTGCCAGTGGAGAGGGGGGAAACACCATATATTTT. Residues: CSASGEGGNTIYF.

Points on this clone: An end of the junction does not agree with germline; a read error may underlie this. The V gene is TRBV24-1, the J gene TRBJ1-4; tentative D call: TRBD1 (5 bases). The CDR3 contains 14 residues. Germline CDR1 reads KGHDR; CDR2 reads SFDVKD. The CDR3 nucleotides read TGTGCCACCAGTGACGATTTCCGGGGGACGAGTCTGGCTTTT. Translation gives CATSDDFRGTSLAF.

The rearrangement uses TRBV7-9 and TRBJ1-2, with 9 bases fitting TRBD1. Germline assignment: CDR1 SEHNR and CDR2 FQNEAQ (reference sequence). This CDR3 is built from 16 residues. V shed 4 bases, J shed 6 bases, and the junction held 12 bases outside the gene matches. Here the CDR3 reads CASSSQGGTGFHGYTF. The DNA of the CDR3 is TGTGCCAGCAGCTCCCAAGGGGGGACAGGGTTCCATGGCTACACCTTC.

The sample holds a few counts of this clone. Just one base apart from a much larger clone, this may be a read error. Other nucleotide sequences in the sample specify the same CDR3. J is TRBJ1-5 and V is TRBV2, with TRBD1 matching over 10 bases. V shed 6 bases, J shed 2 bases, and the junction held 1 base outside the gene matches. The CDR3 length is 14 residues. Germline-derived CDR1 and CDR2 are SNHLY and FYNNEI. The CDR3 protein is CASSGTGGNQPQHF. CDR3 nucleotide sequence: TGTGCCAGCAGCGGGACAGGGGGCAATCAGCCCCAGCATTTT.